The 26 T cell receptor beta chains below all came from one sample that was sequenced in a study of cytomegalovirus exposure and HLA in healthy donors (dated by TCRdb to about 2017). To prepare the library, the immunoSEQ multiplex PCR assay was applied. For the multiplex PCR, a mixture combining 60 forward primers for TCR Vbeta segments and 13 reverse primers for TCR Jbeta segments was used. TCRdb limited this immuneACCESS table to in-frame rearrangements with V and J called. A share of clones is missing; checked studies link under half to unresolved V genes, and the rest is unexplained. The sample's table covers 20,000 to 25,000 clones. About a fifth of the sample is taken by the ten largest. Source material: PBMCs. These receptors were obtained from a man aged 55 to 69 in good health and CMV-seropositive.

The chain links TRBV10-3 to TRBJ1-5, with 8 bases lining up with TRBD1. The junction had 7 bases not matched to a gene; V was cut back by 3 bases and J by 6 bases. Germline CDR1 is ENHRY and CDR2 is SYGVKD. The CDR3 spans 15 residues. This chain's CDR3 is CAISDPDRGRQPQHF. The CDR3 DNA reads as TGTGCCATCAGTGACCCCGACAGGGGTCGTCAGCCCCAGCATTTT.

The V and J genes are TRBV5-1 and TRBJ2-3; tentatively, D is TRBD2 (6 bases). Between the trimmed V and J ends, which lost 4 bases and 2 bases, there was a span of 14 bases. Germline V gene sequence: CDR1 SGHRS, CDR2 YFSETQ. The CDR3 is 15 residues long. CDR3: CASSQLASNTDTQYF. CDR3 sequence (DNA): TGCGCCAGCAGCCAACTAGCAAGCAACACAGATACGCAGTATTTT.

The chain carries TRBV19 and TRBJ1-1; 7 nucleotides line up with TRBD1. Germline lookup yields CDR1 LNHDA and CDR2 SQIVND (reference sequence). V shed 5 bases and J 10 bases; nucleotides not matched to a gene: 7. The length of the CDR3 is 12 residues. CDR3 nucleotides: TGTGCCAGTAGTGGGGGACAGCGGTTAGCTTTCTTT. Protein product: CASSGGQRLAFF.

The chain joins TRBV4-2 to TRBJ2-5, with D tentatively TRBD1 (7 bases). Germline values: CDR1 LGHNA, CDR2 YNFKEQ. Trimming stripped 1 base from V and 4 bases from J, with 16 bases between. The CDR3 is 16 residues long. CDR3 in DNA: TGTGCCAGCAGCCAAGGGAGGGGGCAGGGACGAGAGACCCAGTACTTC. It encodes CASSQGRGQGRETQYF.

The chain combines TRBV7-9 with TRBJ2-7; 8 bases map to TRBD2. Germline V gene sequence: CDR1 SEHNR, CDR2 FQNEAQ (reference sequence). CDR3 size: 14 residues. After removal of 5 bases from V and 2 bases from J, the junction contained 5 bases not matched to a gene. The CDR3 here is CASSQSGGAYEQYF. The CDR3 DNA reads as TGTGCCAGCAGCCAGAGCGGGGGAGCCTACGAGCAGTACTTC.

V is TRBV6-1 and J is TRBJ2-1; TRBD2 matches at 8 bases. The CDR3 length is 14 residues. CDR1 and CDR2 from the germline V gene are MNHNS and SASEGT. With 6 bases clipped from V and 9 bases from J, the junction kept 10 bases outside the gene matches. The CDR3 reads CASSETLAASEQFF. The CDR3 DNA reads as TGTGCCAGCAGCGAAACACTAGCGGCGAGTGAGCAGTTCTTC.

The chain is built from TRBV28 and TRBJ1-2, with 9 bases fitting TRBD1. Germline assignment: CDR1 MDHEN and CDR2 SYDVKM. J lost 8 bases, V lost 3 bases, and 10 bases had no gene match. The CDR3 runs 15 residues. CDR3 residues: CASSLLETGGGGYTF. In DNA, the CDR3 is TGTGCCAGCAGTTTGTTAGAGACAGGGGGAGGCGGCTACACCTTC.

The rearrangement links TRBV5-1 to TRBJ2-5, with 11 positions matching TRBD2. Germline V gene sequence: CDR1 SGHRS, CDR2 YFSETQ. V lost 4 bases, J lost 3 bases, and 5 bases stayed unmatched. The CDR3 has 15 amino acids. The CDR3, as DNA: TGCGCCAGCAGCCCTAGCGGGAGGATGGAAGAGACCCAGTACTTC. This encodes CASSPSGRMEETQYF.

The V call is TRBV4-1, the J call TRBJ2-7; the match to TRBD2 covers 7 bases. The CDR3 totals 15 residues. Unmatched junction bases numbered 8, after V lost 4 bases and J lost 2 bases. The germline gives CDR1 MGHRA, CDR2 YSYEKL. The CDR3 spells CASSPSDGGAYEQYF. The CDR3 DNA sequence: TGCGCCAGCAGCCCGTCGGATGGGGGGGCCTACGAGCAGTACTTC.

The rearrangement links TRBV5-6 to TRBJ2-3; 8 bases are shared with TRBD1. CDR1 and CDR2 (germline): SGHDT, YYEEEE. The J segment lost 2 bases and the V segment lost 4 bases, leaving 6 bases of the junction unmatched. The CDR3 has 15 amino acids. Here the CDR3 reads CASSRDRTFTDTQYF. The CDR3 DNA reads TGTGCCAGCAGCCGGGACAGGACTTTCACAGATACGCAGTATTTT.

J is TRBJ2-7 and V is TRBV29-1, with 9 bases matching TRBD1. This CDR3 is built from 12 residues. The J segment lost 3 bases and the V segment lost 5 bases, leaving 2 bases of the junction unmatched. CDR1 is SQVTM, CDR2 ANQGSEA, per germline. The CDR3 region is CSVRQGVYEQYF. CDR3 coding DNA: TGCAGCGTTCGACAGGGGGTCTACGAGCAGTACTTC.

The rearrangement links TRBV5-1 to TRBJ1-1; D might be TRBD1 (5 bases). Germline V gives CDR1 SGHRS, CDR2 YFSETQ. CDR3 length: 15 residues. Between the trimmed V and J ends, which lost 3 bases and 1 base, there was a span of 13 bases. CDR3 loop: CASSSTDGGNTEAFF. The DNA of the CDR3 is TGCGCCAGCAGCTCCACCGACGGGGGGAACACTGAAGCTTTCTTT.

A word on this clone: At one end, the junction sequence differs from germline, possibly due to a read error. This sequence joins TRBV7-9 and TRBJ2-1; possible D gene TRBD1, 5 bases. CDR3 length: 17 amino acids. Germline V gene data show CDR1 as SEHNR and CDR2 as FQNEAQ (reference sequence). The CDR3 nucleotides are TGTGCCAGCAGAGACACAGGCACCGAAAGCTCCGACAATGAGCAGTTCTTC. It encodes CASRDTGTESSDNEQFF.

The CDR3 coding sequence is TGTGCCAGCAGCTCCGGACATCTCGGTGAAGCTTTCTTT. Encoded protein: CASSSGHLGEAFF. The rearrangement uses TRBV13 and TRBJ1-1; D might be TRBD1 (5 bases). V was shortened by 4 bases and J by 7 bases, with 13 bases between the two germline ends. The CDR3 sequence is 13 residues long. Germline CDR1 reads PRHDT; CDR2 reads FYEKMQ (reference sequence).

This clone is classed as medium-sized by frequency. The chain links TRBV10-3 to TRBJ1-2; a possible D gene is TRBD1 (5 bases). Per the germline V gene, CDR1 is ENHRY and CDR2 is SYGVKD. V lost 4 bases and J 5 bases, leaving 17 bases between the germline ends. The CDR3 runs to 15 residues. The CDR3 DNA reads TGTGCCATCAGTGGCAAGAAACAGGAGAGTTATGGCTACACCTTC. It codes for CAISGKKQESYGYTF.

The V call is TRBV14, the J call TRBJ1-1; D unresolved. Germline V gene data show CDR1 as SGHDN and CDR2 as FVKESK. The CDR3 is 13 amino acids. Trimming pared 0 bases from V and 6 bases from J, leaving 8 bases between. CDR3 sequence (DNA): TGTGCCAGCAGCCAAGAGTCAGTCTCTGAAGCTTTCTTT. It specifies CASSQESVSEAFF.

The chain is built from TRBV5-1 and TRBJ2-1; 9 bases fit TRBD2. From germline, CDR1 is SGHRS and CDR2 YFSETQ. V lost 2 bases to trimming and J lost 7 bases; unmatched junction nucleotides: 4. There are 14 residues in the CDR3. CDR3 nucleotide sequence: TGCGCCAGCAGCTTCCCTAGCGGGAAGAATGAGCAGTTCTTC. Its protein product is CASSFPSGKNEQFF. Full variable domain (outside the CDR3, taken from reference TRBV5-1 and TRBJ2-1): KAGVTQTPRYLIKTRGQQVTLSCSPISGHRSVSWYQQTPGQGLQFLFEYFSETQRNKGNFPGRFSGRQFSNSRSEMNVSTLELGDSALYLCASSFPSGKNEQFFGPGTRLTVL.

The chain is built from TRBV30 and TRBJ1-5; D ambiguous. Germline lookup yields CDR1 GTSNPN and CDR2 SVGIG (reference sequence). The CDR3 sequence is 14 residues long. V was clipped by 2 bases and J by 0 bases, with 8 bases between them. In DNA form, the CDR3 reads TGTGCCTGGAGTTTTGCGGGTAGCAATCAGCCCCAGCATTTT. Residues: CAWSFAGSNQPQHF. Looking up the rest from reference TRBV30 and TRBJ1-5 gives the full variable domain: SQTIHQWPATLVQPVGSPLSLECTVEGTSNPNLYWYRQAAGRGLQLLFYSVGIGQISSEVPQNLSASRPQDRQFILSSKKLLLSDSGFYLCAWSFAGSNQPQHFGDGTRLSIL.

The chain joins TRBV30 to TRBJ2-1; 12 bases match TRBD2. Germline CDR1 GTSNPN, CDR2 SVGIG (reference sequence). Trimming took 6 bases from V and 4 from J; bases not matched to a gene: 7. CDR3 size: 15 residues. CDR3 nucleotide sequence: TGTGCCTGCGGACTAGCGGGGACGTTATACAATGAGCAGTTCTTC. Translated, it gives CACGLAGTLYNEQFF.

The genes are TRBV7-7 and TRBJ2-2; D might be TRBD2 (5 bases). Trimming cost V 3 bases and J 0 bases, with 11 bases left between them. Germline V gene lookup returns CDR1 SSHAT and CDR2 FNYEAQ (reference sequence). The CDR3 contains 16 residues. CDR3 sequence (DNA): TGTGCCAGCAGCTTTTTAGGCGGGCCGAACACCGGGGAGCTGTTTTTT. As protein: CASSFLGGPNTGELFF.

This chain links TRBV5-4 with TRBJ2-1; tentative D call: TRBD2 (5 bases). From germline, CDR1 is SGHNT and CDR2 YYREEE (reference sequence). The CDR3 has 15 residues. Trimming left V 3 bases short and J 0 bases short, with 10 bases between. CDR3 region: CASSSTGSSYNEQFF. CDR3 sequence (DNA): TGTGCCAGCAGCTCGACTGGGAGCTCCTACAATGAGCAGTTCTTC.

The chain employs TRBV6-1 and TRBJ2-7; 7 positions agree with TRBD2. J gave up 1 base and V 8 bases, and 5 bases lay outside the gene matches. The CDR3 spans 13 residues. Germline CDR1 reads MNHNS; CDR2 reads SASEGT. This CDR3 reads CASFGGTSYEQYF. CDR3 coding DNA: TGTGCCAGCTTCGGGGGGACGTCCTACGAGCAGTACTTC.

CDR3 region: CASSTGTIQETQYF. The CDR3 bases are TGTGCCAGCAGTACAGGGACAATCCAAGAGACCCAGTACTTC. The rearrangement links TRBV9 to TRBJ2-5; D possibly corresponds to TRBD1 (6 bases). The CDR3 extends over 14 amino acids. Trimming cost V 5 bases and J 1 base, with 12 bases left between them. Germline CDR1 is SGDLS and CDR2 is YYNGEE.

The chain is built from TRBV5-6 and TRBJ1-5, with unresolved D. CDR1 is SGHDT, CDR2 YYEEEE, per germline. V shed 3 bases and J shed 9 bases, with 16 bases lying between them. This CDR3 comprises 14 residues. Here the CDR3 DNA reads TGTGCCAGCAGCTCCCAAGGCGGGAATTGGCCCCAGCATTTT. Protein sequence: CASSSQGGNWPQHF.

This chain connects TRBV29-1 to TRBJ1-2, with 7 bases matching TRBD1. The germline V gene encodes CDR1 SQVTM and CDR2 ANQGSEA. V lost 6 bases to trimming and J lost 4 bases; unmatched junction nucleotides: 5. This CDR3 has 12 residues. The CDR3 DNA is TGCAGCGTCCGGACAGGTACCTATGGCTACACCTTC. It translates to CSVRTGTYGYTF.

This rearrangement joins TRBV5-1 to TRBJ1-3; TRBD1 matches at 7 bases. The V gene's germline CDR1 is SGHRS and CDR2 YFSETQ. The CDR3 is made up of 19 amino acids. J was trimmed by 0 bases and V by 1 base; bases with no gene match: 13. CDR3 DNA sequence: TGCGCCAGCAGCTTGACTTTAAACCAACAGGGGCACTCTGGAAACACCATATATTTT. It codes for CASSLTLNQQGHSGNTIYF.